This record looks at one T cell receptor (beta chain) sequence and its context. This CDR3 spans 16 amino acids. V gave up 5 bases and J gave up 4 bases, with 20 bases separating them. Germline V gene data show CDR1 as LNHDA and CDR2 as SQIVND (reference sequence). These data belong to a study of shared clonotypes between healthy human individuals. Libraries were prepared by immunoSEQ multiplex PCR; TCRdb keeps only in-frame clonotypes and omits some of them. The sample contains roughly 2.4 million clones, under 97% of which appear only once. This chain joins TRBV19 and TRBJ1-2, with D perhaps matching TRBD1 (6 bases). The specimen sequenced was naive CD4+ T cells sorted from blood. The sample's subset: CD45RA+ positively selected. This receptor was obtained from a man younger than 35 in good health. The DNA of the CDR3 is TGTGCCAGTAGTCCGAGTGGGCTACAGGGTGCCTATGGCTACACCTTC. Translating gives CASSPSGLQGAYGYTF. Supplemented by reference TRBV19 and TRBJ1-2, the full variable domain reads DGGITQSPKYLFRKEGQNVTLSCEQNLNHDAMYWYRQDPGQGLRLIYYSQIVNDFQKGDIAEGYSVSREKKESFPLTVTSAQKNPTAFYLCASSPSGLQGAYGYTFGSGTRLTVV.